The 26 T cell receptor beta chains listed next were all sequenced from one sample in a study of blood T cell repertoires in COVID-19. Profiled with immunoSEQ multiplex PCR; TCRdb holds only in-frame clones, not every one. The data contain approximately 200,000 clones, 70% to 90% of them seen just once; the ten biggest clones take up approximately 11%. The material sequenced was peripheral blood. These receptor sequences come from a human donor with active or convalescent COVID-19. The donor label of this sample is uncertain.

The table lists this clone with a count of one. The genes are TRBV6-5 and TRBJ2-1; D not resolved. CDR3 length: 13 residues. Trimming cost V 0 bases and J 7 bases, with 7 bases left between them. Per the germline V gene, CDR1 is MNHEY and CDR2 is SVGAGI. The CDR3 reads CASSYSNTNEQFF. The CDR3 coding sequence is TGTGCCAGCAGTTACTCGAATACAAATGAGCAGTTCTTC.

This chain joins TRBV19 and TRBJ2-5, with 9 nucleotides matching TRBD1. Germline V lookup: CDR1 LNHDA, CDR2 SQIVND (reference sequence). J was trimmed by 5 bases and V by 6 bases; bases with no gene match: 4. The length of the CDR3 is 13 residues. The CDR3 nucleotides read TGTGCCAGTAGGTTGACAGGGGGGGAGACCCAGTACTTC. It specifies CASRLTGGETQYF.

This clone was seen once. CDR3 amino acids: CASSFETGPDTQYF. The CDR3 DNA reads as TGTGCCAGCAGCTTCGAGACAGGCCCGGATACGCAGTATTTT. The gene calls are TRBV7-2 and TRBJ2-3, with D perhaps TRBD1 (6 bases). CDR3 length: 14 amino acids. Germline V gives CDR1 SGHTA, CDR2 FQGNSA. Deletions cut 3 bases from V and 6 bases from J, with 13 bases between.

A few counts support this clone. V gene TRBV6-1 combines with J gene TRBJ1-2, with a weak D call TRBD1 (5 bases). The CDR3 runs 16 residues. CDR1 and CDR2 (germline): MNHNS, SASEGT. V lost 1 base and J lost 4, with 16 bases in between. This CDR3 reads CASSEGSGALLYGYTF. The CDR3 DNA follows: TGTGCCAGCAGTGAAGGTTCTGGGGCCCTACTCTATGGCTACACCTTC.

The chain is built from TRBV18 and TRBJ2-1, with TRBD2 matching 11 bases. This CDR3 contains 19 residues. CDR1 is KGHSH and CDR2 is LQKENI in the germline V gene. With V trimmed by 6 bases and J by 1 base, 14 bases remained unmatched. Here the CDR3 DNA reads TGTGCCAGCTCGTACCAGGTACTAGCGGGAGTTCGATCCTACAATGAGCAGTTCTTC. Translated, it gives CASSYQVLAGVRSYNEQFF. The full variable domain, rest sourced from reference TRBV18 and TRBJ2-1, is NAGVMQNPRHLVRRRGQEARLRCSPMKGHSHVYWYRQLPEEGLKFMVYLQKENIIDESGMPKERFSAEFPKEGPSILRIQQVVRGDSAAYFCASSYQVLAGVRSYNEQFFGPGTRLTVL.

This sequence joins TRBV28 and TRBJ1-2, with D possibly being TRBD1 (6 bases). Per the germline V gene, CDR1 is MDHEN and CDR2 is SYDVKM. There are 13 residues in the CDR3. Trimming left V 7 bases short and J 2 bases short, with 11 bases between. The CDR3 region has the DNA TGTGCCAGCACCCTAGACAGGAACTATGGCTACACCTTC. This translates into CASTLDRNYGYTF.

The CDR3 DNA sequence: TGTGCCAGCAGTGAACAGGAGGTCACTGAAGCTTTCTTT. Its translation: CASSEQEVTEAFF. V gene TRBV2 combines with J gene TRBJ1-1, with unresolved D. Germline assignment: CDR1 SNHLY and CDR2 FYNNEI. The ends were cut back, 2 bases at V and 4 bases at J, with 8 bases in the middle. The CDR3 has 13 residues.

The V call is TRBV9, the J call TRBJ2-5, with TRBD2 matching 9 bases. From germline, CDR1 is SGDLS and CDR2 YYNGEE. The CDR3 has 16 residues. The V gene end was trimmed by 3 bases and the J gene end by 5 bases; junction bases not matched to a gene: 11. In DNA form, the CDR3 reads TGTGCCAGCAGCGAGAGTGCGGCGGGAGGGCGGGAGACCCAGTACTTC. Protein product: CASSESAAGGRETQYF. The full variable domain, completed using reference TRBV9 and TRBJ2-5, is DSGVTQTPKHLITATGQRVTLRCSPRSGDLSVYWYQQSLDQGLQFLIQYYNGEERAKGNILERFSAQQFPDLHSELNLSSLELGDSALYFCASSESAAGGRETQYFGPGTRLLVL.

The rearrangement links TRBV9 to TRBJ2-1, with D possibly TRBD2 on 6 matching bases. Germline CDR1 reads SGDLS; CDR2 reads YYNGEE. V shed 4 bases and J shed 3 bases, with 17 bases lying between them. The CDR3 is made up of 16 amino acids. CDR3 in amino acids: CASSSEGGTDYNEQFF. In DNA form, the CDR3 reads TGTGCCAGCAGCTCGGAGGGTGGAACGGACTACAATGAGCAGTTCTTC.

The J gene is TRBJ2-7, the V gene TRBV6-6, with D maybe TRBD1 (6 bases). CDR1 MNHNY and CDR2 SVGAGI come from the germline V gene (reference sequence). This CDR3 contains 14 residues. Trimming pared 6 bases from V and 6 bases from J, leaving 18 bases between. The CDR3 here is CASRPQTGLGEQYF. The CDR3 coding sequence is TGTGCCAGCAGACCTCAGACAGGTTTGGGCGAGCAGTACTTC.

This chain connects TRBV18 to TRBJ2-6; D possibly corresponds to TRBD1 (5 bases). This CDR3 region has 16 residues. Germline CDR1 is KGHSH and CDR2 is LQKENI. The ends were cut back, 8 bases at V and 0 bases at J, with 14 bases in the middle. CDR3 in DNA: TGTGCCAGCCCAGAGACAGAGTACTCTGGGGCCAACGTCCTGACTTTC. Translation: CASPETEYSGANVLTF.

This sequence joins TRBV7-9 and TRBJ2-1, with D perhaps TRBD1 (6 bases). Trimming took off 8 bases at V and 6 bases at J, with 20 bases between the two ends. This CDR3 comprises 15 residues. In germline, CDR1 is SEHNR, CDR2 FQNEAQ (reference sequence). CDR3 coding DNA: TGTGCCAGCGACCTACAGGGTTATGTGGGCAATGAGCAGTTCTTC. This encodes CASDLQGYVGNEQFF.

This chain links TRBV7-2 with TRBJ1-6; tentatively, D is TRBD1 (5 bases). The CDR3 runs to 15 residues. Trimming shortened V by 5 bases and J by 4 bases, and 12 bases separated the two germline ends. In germline, CDR1 is SGHTA, CDR2 FQGNSA. The CDR3 region has the DNA TGTGCCAGCAGCGTCGCGGGACCGTATAATTCACCCCTCCACTTT. Translation gives CASSVAGPYNSPLHF.

This chain joins TRBV18 and TRBJ2-3; weak D call: TRBD1 (6 bases). This CDR3 is 14 amino acids long. Looked up from germline, CDR1 is KGHSH and CDR2 is LQKENI. Trimming shortened V by 3 bases and J by 2 bases, and 9 bases separated the two germline ends. CDR3 sequence (DNA): TGTGCCAGCTCACCTTGGGACAACACAGATACGCAGTATTTT. Its translation is CASSPWDNTDTQYF.

This chain connects TRBV11-3 to TRBJ2-1; D is perhaps TRBD2 (6 bases). V lost 5 bases and J 4 bases, leaving 9 bases between the germline ends. Looked up from germline, CDR1 is SGHNT and CDR2 is YENEEA. The CDR3 is 13 amino acids. CDR3 nucleotide sequence: TGTGCCAGCAGCGCGGGGATTTACAATGAGCAGTTCTTC. Its protein product is CASSAGIYNEQFF.

The rearrangement joins TRBV6-2 or TRBV6-3 to TRBJ1-2; tentatively, D is TRBD1 (5 bases). Per germline, CDR1 MNHEY and CDR2 SVGEGT. Trimming cost V 5 bases and J 5 bases, with 15 bases left between them. This CDR3 is built from 14 residues. CDR3 nucleotides: TGTGCCAGCAGTCGCCGACAGTTCTTTTATGGCTACACCTTC. Its translation is CASSRRQFFYGYTF.

The chain uses TRBV5-1 and TRBJ2-4; 7 nucleotides agree with TRBD1. Germline CDR1 and CDR2: SGHRS and YFSETQ. Losses at the gene ends were 4 bases for V and 1 base for J; bases not matched to a gene: 11. The CDR3 runs to 17 residues. The CDR3 spells CASSPGTGVEAKNIQYF. The CDR3 DNA reads as TGCGCCAGCAGCCCGGGAACAGGGGTGGAGGCCAAAAACATTCAGTACTTC.

The table lists this clone with a count of one. V is TRBV4-1 and J is TRBJ2-1; tentative D call: TRBD2 (6 bases). Per the germline V gene, CDR1 is MGHRA and CDR2 is YSYEKL. The V gene lost 4 bases and the J gene lost 0 bases, with 10 bases spanning the gap. The CDR3 is 15 residues long. CDR3 residues: CASSPGLSSYNEQFF. The CDR3 bases are TGCGCCAGCAGCCCAGGACTAAGCTCCTACAATGAGCAGTTCTTC.

The J gene is TRBJ1-1, the V gene TRBV15, with a possible D match to TRBD1 (5 bases). The V gene's germline CDR1 is LNHNV and CDR2 YYDKDF (reference sequence). The V and J ends lost 3 bases and 3 bases respectively, with 11 bases between them. CDR3 length: 14 amino acids. CDR3 nucleotides: TGTGCCACCAGCAGGGGTACAGGATACACTGAAGCTTTCTTT. Amino acids: CATSRGTGYTEAFF.

The V and J genes are TRBV7-2 and TRBJ2-7, with 9 bases that match TRBD1. The CDR3 is made up of 15 amino acids. Germline V lookup: CDR1 SGHTA, CDR2 FQGNSA. J gave up 9 bases and V 6 bases, and 15 bases lay outside the gene matches. The CDR3: CASSPLGQGILAQYF. In nucleotides, the CDR3 is TGTGCCAGCAGTCCCCTCGGACAGGGGATATTAGCGCAGTACTTC.

This chain uses TRBV19 with TRBJ2-7; 11 bases fit TRBD1. Germline-derived CDR1 and CDR2 are LNHDA and SQIVND (reference sequence). Trimming took 6 bases from V and 7 from J; bases not matched to a gene: 8. This CDR3 spans 14 amino acids. CDR3 sequence: CASRPGQGALEQYF. In DNA, the CDR3 is TGTGCCAGTAGACCCGGACAGGGGGCTTTAGAGCAGTACTTC.

There are a few counts of this clone. The chain employs TRBV28 and TRBJ1-1; the match to TRBD1 covers 7 bases. Germline V CDR1 and CDR2: MDHEN, SYDVKM. The trim removed 2 bases at V and 7 bases at J, leaving 10 bases unmatched. CDR3 length equals 15 residues. CDR3 bases: TGTGCCAGCAGTTTAGGACAGGCCGGAAGGGGTGAAGCTTTCTTT. Its translation: CASSLGQAGRGEAFF.

The chain joins TRBV13 to TRBJ1-1; a possible D gene is TRBD1 (5 bases). Germline-derived CDR1 and CDR2 are PRHDT and FYEKMQ (reference sequence). This CDR3 has 13 residues. Trimming pared 8 bases from V and 7 bases from J, leaving 17 bases between. CDR3 amino acids: CASGGGGRNEAFF. The CDR3 DNA follows: TGTGCCAGCGGCGGGGGAGGTAGGAATGAAGCTTTCTTT.

The gene calls are TRBV4-2 and TRBJ2-3; 9 positions agree with TRBD2. Trimming took 0 bases from V and 9 from J; bases not matched to a gene: 13. The CDR3 is 17 residues long. The germline V gene encodes CDR1 LGHNA and CDR2 YNFKEQ. This chain's CDR3 is CASSQDQASGTFSTQYF. CDR3 in DNA: TGTGCCAGCAGCCAAGATCAGGCTAGCGGGACATTCTCCACGCAGTATTTT.

Of note for this clone: Its ends do not fully match the called genes, so a read error is possible. This chain links TRBV19 with TRBJ1-5, with D maybe TRBD1 (6 bases). The CDR3 extends over 14 amino acids. Per germline, CDR1 LNHDA and CDR2 SQIVND (reference sequence). CDR3 DNA: TGTGCCAGTAGTGTAGGACAGAGCAGTCAGCCCCAGCATTTT. This codes for CASSVGQSSQPQHF.

The rearrangement uses TRBV27 and TRBJ2-2; TRBD1 matches 9 bases. Trimming at V came to 3 bases and at J to 1 base, leaving 3 bases not matched to a gene. The CDR3 sequence is 16 residues long. Germline V gene data show CDR1 as MNHEY and CDR2 as SMNVEV (reference sequence). This CDR3 reads CASSLGTGKNTGELFF. The DNA of the CDR3 is TGTGCCAGCAGTTTGGGGACAGGGAAGAACACCGGGGAGCTGTTTTTT.